Listed below are T cell receptor beta chains from one sample, sequenced in a study of human T cells and chemical hapten exposure. Using its own MiXCR run on the RACE reads, TCRdb lists one record per CDR3 protein. The sample includes tens of thousands of distinct CDR3 sequences, roughly 12% seen only once; the top ten take 1.9%. The sample here was whole blood, taken in connection with sensitization to the hapten diphenylcyclopropenone (DPC). These receptors all come from a middle-aged woman with alopecia areata. Some clones in this sample may be carry-over from other donors' samples. Each CDR3 is given with its conserved first and last residue. A D gene is named only where the DNA matches it firmly. Clone size is stated in some rows and not others, as once, few, many or a class when expanded.

TRBV25-1	.	.	TRBJ2-5	CASSESLVWDF	TGTGCCAGCAGTGAATCACTCGTCTGGGACTTC
TRBV3-1	TRBD2	many	TRBJ2-3	CASSQGTSGTDTQYF	TGTGCCAGCAGCCAAGGGACTAGCGGGACAGATACGCAGTATTTT
TRBV4-3	.	.	TRBJ2-1	CASSRVLGPNEQFF	TGCGCCAGCAGCCGAGTTCTGGGACCCAATGAGCAGTTCTTC
TRBV2	.	many	TRBJ1-5	CASSEAPQPQHF	TGTGCCAGCAGTGAAGCGCCTCAGCCCCAGCATTTT
TRBV7-9	.	many	TRBJ2-7	CASSLVGPLGEQYF	TGTGCCAGCAGCTTAGTAGGTCCTCTGGGAGAGCAGTACTTC
TRBV10-3	TRBD1	.	TRBJ2-2	CAISPTGPNTGELFF	TGTGCCATCAGCCCGACAGGGCCGAACACCGGGGAGCTGTTTTTT
TRBV10-2	TRBD2	many	TRBJ2-7	CASRTSGSGYEQYF	TGCGCCAGCAGAACTAGCGGGAGTGGGTACGAGCAGTACTTC
TRBV4-3	.	.	TRBJ1-4	CASSLQQRSNEKLFF	TGCGCCAGCAGCTTACAACAGAGGTCGAATGAAAAACTGTTTTTT
TRBV6-1	.	many	TRBJ2-7	CASGGPEQYF	TGTGCCAGCGGGGGGCCCGAGCAGTACTTC
TRBV28	.	few	TRBJ2-7	CASTRGGDAYEQYF	TGTGCCAGCACCCGAGGGGGGGATGCCTACGAGCAGTACTTC
TRBV4-3	.	few	TRBJ2-3	CASSQGQINTDTQYF	TGCGCCAGCAGCCAAGGACAGATAAACACAGATACGCAGTATTTT
TRBV16	TRBD2	many	TRBJ2-5	CASSLIAGRDQETQYF	TGTGCCAGCAGCCTAATAGCGGGGCGAGACCAAGAGACCCAGTACTTC